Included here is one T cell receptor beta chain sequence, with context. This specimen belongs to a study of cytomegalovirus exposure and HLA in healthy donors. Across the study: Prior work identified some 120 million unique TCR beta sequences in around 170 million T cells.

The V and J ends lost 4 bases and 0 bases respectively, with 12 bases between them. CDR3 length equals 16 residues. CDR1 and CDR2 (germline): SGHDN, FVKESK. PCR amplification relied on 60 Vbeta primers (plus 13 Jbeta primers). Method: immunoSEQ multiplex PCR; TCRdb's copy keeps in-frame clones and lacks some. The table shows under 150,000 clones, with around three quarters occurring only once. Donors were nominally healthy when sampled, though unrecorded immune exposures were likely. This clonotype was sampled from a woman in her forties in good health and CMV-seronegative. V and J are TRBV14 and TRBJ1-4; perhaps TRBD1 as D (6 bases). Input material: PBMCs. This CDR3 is CASSPLRQATNEKLFF. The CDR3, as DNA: TGTGCCAGCAGCCCCTTGAGACAGGCAACTAATGAAAAACTGTTTTTT. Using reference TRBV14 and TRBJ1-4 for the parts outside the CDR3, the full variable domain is EAGVTQFPSHSVIEKGQTVTLRCDPISGHDNLYWYRRVMGKEIKFLLHFVKESKQDESGMPNNRFLAERTGGTYSTLKVQPAELEDSGVYFCASSPLRQATNEKLFFGSGTQLSVL.